This T cell receptor (beta chain) originates from a study of identical twins. Whole-study findings and limits: Invariant MAIT and iNKT cells may have partly biased zero-insertion analyses.

Turning to this clonotype: No antigen is known for it.

Template switching added a universal primer site, and cDNA bore unique molecular identifiers. In TCRdb, the 5' RACE reads were re-called with MiXCR into one record per CDR3 protein. The sample carries some 790,000 distinct CDR3 sequences, around a sixth recorded once. Everyone who donated was a healthy Caucasian. V gave up 6 bases and J gave up 5 bases, with 13 bases separating them. Germline lookup yields CDR1 SEHNR and CDR2 FQNEAQ (reference sequence). The CDR3 has 13 amino acids. This same sample was also taken into another study, of T cells expressing NK-cell markers.

The chain links TRBV7-9 to TRBJ2-5; perhaps TRBD1 as D (5 bases). This receptor was taken from a young woman in good health. Input material: PBMCs. The DNA for the CDR3 is TGTGCCAGCAGACCCGACAGCTGGGAGACCCAGTACTTC. Amino acids: CASRPDSWETQYF.